This T cell receptor (beta chain) was captured by sequencing in a study of blood T cell repertoires in COVID-19. Across the study: Spain, Italy and the United States supplied samples that represented acute and convalescent COVID-19.

CDR1 and CDR2 (germline): SGHTA, FQGNSA. This CDR3 comprises 14 residues. The junction had 3 bases not matched to a gene; V was cut back by 5 bases and J by 2 bases. Original processing notes: The assay estimated nucleated cells by amplifying reference gene primers. Using immunoSEQ multiplex PCR, the repertoire was profiled, and TCRdb retains in-frame clones only, with some absent. The DNA gave D and trimming, while V, J and clone size come from that table. Of some 200,000 clones detected, 80% to 90% appear once; the ten largest clones hold around 3%. The sequence was collected from a man aged 50 or older who had recovered from COVID-19. The source material was peripheral blood. The chain uses TRBV7-2 and TRBJ1-3; 7 bases align to TRBD1. This CDR3 reads CASSLGTAGNTIYF. In DNA form, the CDR3 reads TGTGCCAGCAGCCTAGGGACAGCTGGAAACACCATATATTTT. The full variable domain, its missing parts supplied by reference TRBV7-2 and TRBJ1-3, is GAGVSQSPSNKVTEKGKDVELRCDPISGHTALYWYRQSLGQGLEFLIYFQGNSAPDKSGLPSDRFSAERTGGSVSTLTIQRTQQEDSAVYLCASSLGTAGNTIYFGEGSWLTVV.